This is a list of T cell receptor beta chains from one sample in a study of CD8 T cells in Susac syndrome. From the immunoSEQ multiplex PCR reads, TCRdb called clonotypes with MiXCR, one entry per CDR3 protein. The sample carries around 200,000 distinct CDR3 sequences, 90% to 95% recorded once. The sample comprised CD4+ T cells from PBMCs. These receptor sequences come from a human donor with Susac syndrome. CDR3s include the opening cysteine and the closing phenylalanine or tryptophan. D genes are given only for firm matches. Clone size is not always given. Where it is, it says once, few, many or a class for expanded clones.

V gene: TRBV2; CDR3 length: 13; J gene: TRBJ1-2; clone size: .; D gene: .; CDR3 DNA: TGTGCCAGCAGTGTACAGGGAATGGGGGGCTACACCTTC; CDR3 protein: CASSVQGMGGYTF
V gene: TRBV2; CDR3 length: 17; J gene: TRBJ2-3; clone size: .; D gene: TRBD2; CDR3 DNA: TGTGCCAGCAGCCGTTTCTGGGACTACATGAACCCAGATACGCAGTATTTT; CDR3 protein: CASSRFWDYMNPDTQYF
V gene: TRBV3-1; CDR3 length: 15; J gene: TRBJ1-2; clone size: .; D gene: .; CDR3 DNA: TGTGCCAGCAGCCAAGCAGGAAAGCGTGGGTCTGGCTACACCTTC; CDR3 protein: CASSQAGKRGSGYTF
V gene: TRBV27; CDR3 length: 15; J gene: TRBJ2-7; clone size: once; D gene: TRBD2; CDR3 DNA: TGTGCCAGCAGTTTAGGGCGGGGGAGGGTCGGCGAGCAGTACTTC; CDR3 protein: CASSLGRGRVGEQYF
V gene: TRBV20-1; CDR3 length: 14; J gene: TRBJ1-2; clone size: .; D gene: .; CDR3 DNA: TGCAGTGCTAGAGATCTCGGCTCTAACTATGGCTACACCTTC; CDR3 protein: CSARDLGSNYGYTF
V gene: TRBV30; CDR3 length: 13; J gene: TRBJ1-1; clone size: .; D gene: .; CDR3 DNA: TGTGCCTGGAGCGCACGAGAGAACACTGAAGCTTTCTTT; CDR3 protein: CAWSARENTEAFF
V gene: TRBV28; CDR3 length: 15; J gene: TRBJ2-7; clone size: .; D gene: TRBD2; CDR3 DNA: TGTGCCAGCAGACCGGGGGGGGCCTTAACCTACGAGCAGTACTTC; CDR3 protein: CASRPGGALTYEQYF
V gene: TRBV27; CDR3 length: 13; J gene: TRBJ2-5; clone size: once; D gene: .; CDR3 DNA: TGTGCCAGCAGTAGACAAGTACAAGAGACCCAGTACTTC; CDR3 protein: CASSRQVQETQYF
V gene: TRBV30; CDR3 length: 15; J gene: TRBJ2-3; clone size: .; D gene: TRBD2; CDR3 DNA: TGTGCCTCTGAGGGACTAGCGGGAGTTACAGATACGCAGTATTTT; CDR3 protein: CASEGLAGVTDTQYF
V gene: TRBV20-1; CDR3 length: 14; J gene: TRBJ1-1; clone size: .; D gene: .; CDR3 DNA: TGCAGTGCTAGAGATACAGGGATGAACACTGAAGCTTTCTTT; CDR3 protein: CSARDTGMNTEAFF
V gene: TRBV3-1; CDR3 length: 15; J gene: TRBJ2-7; clone size: .; D gene: TRBD2; CDR3 DNA: TGTGCCAGCAGCCAACCACAGCGGGGTTCCTACGAGCAGTACTTC; CDR3 protein: CASSQPQRGSYEQYF
V gene: TRBV20-1; CDR3 length: 13; J gene: TRBJ2-7; clone size: .; D gene: TRBD2; CDR3 DNA: TGCAGTGCCGCAGCGGGAGGGCCGGGCGAGCAGTACTTC; CDR3 protein: CSAAAGGPGEQYF
V gene: TRBV12-3/TRBV12-4; CDR3 length: 15; J gene: TRBJ2-7; clone size: .; D gene: TRBD1; CDR3 DNA: TGTGCCAGCAGTTTAAGGGGGACAGGGTTGGTCGAGCAGTACTTC; CDR3 protein: CASSLRGTGLVEQYF
V gene: TRBV3-1; CDR3 length: 13; J gene: TRBJ1-5; clone size: .; D gene: .; CDR3 DNA: TGTGCCAGCAGCCAAGTCCGAAATCAGCCCCAGCATTTT; CDR3 protein: CASSQVRNQPQHF
V gene: TRBV30; CDR3 length: 13; J gene: TRBJ2-7; clone size: .; D gene: .; CDR3 DNA: TGTGCCTGGTGGAACAGGTCGTCCTACGAGCAGTACTTC; CDR3 protein: CAWWNRSSYEQYF
V gene: TRBV7-8; CDR3 length: 14; J gene: TRBJ2-3; clone size: .; D gene: .; CDR3 DNA: TGTGCCGGGACGGGAAGGGGCCCCACAGATACGCAGTATTTT; CDR3 protein: CAGTGRGPTDTQYF
V gene: TRBV12-3/TRBV12-4; CDR3 length: 14; J gene: TRBJ2-2; clone size: once; D gene: TRBD1; CDR3 DNA: TGTGCCAGCAGTTTAGTACCAGGGGGAAGGGAGCTGTTTTTT; CDR3 protein: CASSLVPGGRELFF
V gene: TRBV12-3/TRBV12-4; CDR3 length: 14; J gene: TRBJ2-3; clone size: .; D gene: .; CDR3 DNA: TGTGCCAGCAGTTTTTCACAGCCCACAGATACGCAGTATTTT; CDR3 protein: CASSFSQPTDTQYF
V gene: TRBV10-3; CDR3 length: 14; J gene: TRBJ2-7; clone size: .; D gene: TRBD1; CDR3 DNA: TGTGCCATCAAGAGGGAGACAGGGTCCTACGAGCAGTACTTC; CDR3 protein: CAIKRETGSYEQYF
V gene: TRBV6-5; CDR3 length: 17; J gene: TRBJ2-3; clone size: .; D gene: .; CDR3 DNA: TGTGCCAGCAGTTACTTGGCACAGTATTCTAGCACAGATACGCAGTATTTT; CDR3 protein: CASSYLAQYSSTDTQYF
V gene: TRBV20-1; CDR3 length: 12; J gene: TRBJ1-1; clone size: .; D gene: .; CDR3 DNA: TGCAGTGCCAGGGAGGGACTTTCTGAAGCTTTCTTT; CDR3 protein: CSAREGLSEAFF
V gene: TRBV9; CDR3 length: 14; J gene: TRBJ2-5; clone size: once; D gene: TRBD1; CDR3 DNA: TGTGCCAGCAGCGCAACGACAGGGTGGGAGACCCAGTACTTC; CDR3 protein: CASSATTGWETQYF
V gene: TRBV5-1; CDR3 length: 15; J gene: TRBJ1-5; clone size: .; D gene: .; CDR3 DNA: TGCGCCAGCAGCTTTGGCGTGGGGGGGGAACAGCCCCAGCATTTT; CDR3 protein: CASSFGVGGEQPQHF
V gene: TRBV29-1; CDR3 length: 14; J gene: TRBJ2-7; clone size: .; D gene: TRBD2; CDR3 DNA: TGCAGCGTTCCTCGGGGGGGAAGCTCCTACGAGCAGTACTTC; CDR3 protein: CSVPRGGSSYEQYF
V gene: TRBV14; CDR3 length: 17; J gene: TRBJ2-3; clone size: .; D gene: .; CDR3 DNA: TGTGCCAGCAGCAACCCGCAACTCGGAGGGATCACAGATACGCAGTATTTT; CDR3 protein: CASSNPQLGGITDTQYF
V gene: TRBV4-1; CDR3 length: 16; J gene: TRBJ2-3; clone size: .; D gene: TRBD2; CDR3 DNA: TGCGCCAGCAGCCAACCGACTAGCGGGAGGGGAGATACGCAGTATTTT; CDR3 protein: CASSQPTSGRGDTQYF
V gene: TRBV7-9; CDR3 length: 14; J gene: TRBJ2-7; clone size: .; D gene: .; CDR3 DNA: TGTGCCAGCAGTTTGACGGGATCATCCTACGAGCAGTACTTC; CDR3 protein: CASSLTGSSYEQYF
V gene: TRBV12-3/TRBV12-4; CDR3 length: 15; J gene: TRBJ2-1; clone size: .; D gene: TRBD1; CDR3 DNA: TGTGCCAGCACCCCCGGGACAGGGGTGTTCAATGAGCAGTTCTTC; CDR3 protein: CASTPGTGVFNEQFF
V gene: TRBV12-3/TRBV12-4; CDR3 length: 13; J gene: TRBJ2-3; clone size: .; D gene: .; CDR3 DNA: TGTGCCAGCAGTTTTGGGGCTACAGATACGCAGTATTTT; CDR3 protein: CASSFGATDTQYF
V gene: TRBV11-3; CDR3 length: 18; J gene: TRBJ1-3; clone size: .; D gene: .; CDR3 DNA: TGTGCCAGCAGCTTAGATTGGGTTAGGGGTGACGTTGGAAACACCATATATTTT; CDR3 protein: CASSLDWVRGDVGNTIYF
V gene: TRBV4-2; CDR3 length: 16; J gene: TRBJ2-1; clone size: .; D gene: .; CDR3 DNA: TGTGCCAGCAGCCAAGATCCGGCCACTCCCTACAATGAGCAGTTCTTC; CDR3 protein: CASSQDPATPYNEQFF
V gene: TRBV5-4; CDR3 length: 16; J gene: TRBJ2-2; clone size: once; D gene: .; CDR3 DNA: TGTGCCAGCAGCTTGGATCCCGCCTTGAACACCGGGGAGCTGTTTTTT; CDR3 protein: CASSLDPALNTGELFF
V gene: TRBV11-2; CDR3 length: 16; J gene: TRBJ2-2; clone size: .; D gene: TRBD2; CDR3 DNA: TGTGCCAGCAGCCGACTAGCGGGAGGTGACACCGGGGAGCTGTTTTTT; CDR3 protein: CASSRLAGGDTGELFF
V gene: TRBV20-1; CDR3 length: 14; J gene: TRBJ2-1; clone size: .; D gene: .; CDR3 DNA: TGCAGTGCTAGATGGGGGGGCCCGGGAAATGAGCAGTTCTTC; CDR3 protein: CSARWGGPGNEQFF
V gene: TRBV5-1; CDR3 length: 16; J gene: TRBJ2-3; clone size: .; D gene: .; CDR3 DNA: TGCGCCAGCAGTTTGGAGGGCGGGACGGGCACAGATACGCAGTATTTT; CDR3 protein: CASSLEGGTGTDTQYF
V gene: TRBV5-4; CDR3 length: 15; J gene: TRBJ1-1; clone size: .; D gene: .; CDR3 DNA: TGTGCCAGCAGCTTGTATGCAGGGATCGACACTGAAGCTTTCTTT; CDR3 protein: CASSLYAGIDTEAFF
V gene: TRBV20-1; CDR3 length: 15; J gene: TRBJ2-7; clone size: .; D gene: .; CDR3 DNA: TGCAGTGCTAGTCGGGGAAACCGGGGCCCCTACGAGCAGTACTTC; CDR3 protein: CSASRGNRGPYEQYF
V gene: TRBV30; CDR3 length: 11; J gene: TRBJ2-7; clone size: .; D gene: .; CDR3 DNA: TGTGCCTGGAGTGTGGGGGCCGAGCAGTACTTC; CDR3 protein: CAWSVGAEQYF
V gene: TRBV20-1; CDR3 length: 11; J gene: TRBJ2-1; clone size: .; D gene: TRBD2; CDR3 DNA: TGCAGTGCCAGACTAGCGAATGAGCAGTTCTTC; CDR3 protein: CSARLANEQFF
V gene: TRBV28; CDR3 length: 12; J gene: TRBJ2-7; clone size: .; D gene: .; CDR3 DNA: TGTGCCAGCAGTCGCGGTGGGGGCGAGCAGTACTTC; CDR3 protein: CASSRGGGEQYF
V gene: TRBV5-1; CDR3 length: 15; J gene: TRBJ2-1; clone size: once; D gene: TRBD1; CDR3 DNA: TGCGCCAGCAGCTCTGGGACAGCTCTTTACAATGAGCAGTTCTTC; CDR3 protein: CASSSGTALYNEQFF